This T cell receptor (beta chain) was observed in a study of long-term antiretroviral therapy in people with HIV. Study findings and constraints: Dominant in the repertoire at all time points were clones expanded before ART.

After removal of 2 bases from V and 2 bases from J, the junction contained 1 base not matched to a gene. This CDR3 comprises 13 residues. Per the germline V gene, CDR1 is SGDLS and CDR2 is YYNGEE. To note about this clone: No antigen is known for it. This specimen includes other DNA sequences encoding the same CDR3.

Researchers ran immunoSEQ v3.0 at survey level. The data were produced by immunoSEQ multiplex PCR, yet TCRdb's version contains in-frame clones alone and is incomplete. This sample yields 20,000 to 25,000 clones, of which over 80% are seen a single time; 3% to 4.5% belongs to the top ten. The chain carries TRBV9 and TRBJ2-7; TRBD1 agrees at 7 bases. The specimen comprised unsorted PBMCs, sampled 4 years after starting antiretroviral therapy. This clonotype was sampled from a man between 18 and 35 years old with HIV. CDR3 amino acids: CASSVGTAYEQYF. As DNA, the CDR3 is TGTGCCAGCAGCGTCGGGACAGCCTACGAGCAGTACTTC.